This TCR beta chain was profiled in a study of blood T cell repertoires in COVID-19. Study summary: Researchers got acute and convalescent COVID-19 samples from the United States, Italy and Spain.

How the authors handled the data: Reference gene primer amplification yielded estimated nucleated cell counts. Assay used: immunoSEQ multiplex PCR; TCRdb lists only in-frame clones, some missing. That table supplies the V and J calls and clone size; D and trimming were determined from the DNA. Among tens of thousands of clones listed, about 89% were seen once. The sequenced sample consisted of peripheral blood. This clonotype originated in a man aged 45 to 65 with COVID-19, enrolled during active disease.

The CDR3 bases are TGTGCCAGCAGGCCTTGGGACAGTCAAGAGACCCAGTACTTC. Translated: CASRPWDSQETQYF. The chain joins TRBV3-1 (or the pseudogene TRBV3-2) to TRBJ2-5, with 7 bases that match TRBD1. V was pared by 6 bases and J by 2 bases, with 6 bases of the junction left unmatched. The CDR3 is 14 amino acids. CDR1 and CDR2 from the germline V gene are LGHDT and YNNKEL (reference sequence).